Listed below are T cell receptor beta chains from one sample, sequenced in a study of radiotherapy plus CTLA-4 blockade in lung cancer. Sequencing used immunoSEQ multiplex PCR; TCRdb keeps in-frame clones, though not all of them. The sample shows some 15,000 clones, about 89% of them seen only once. This material consisted of peripheral blood, taken from a patient treated with radiotherapy plus ipilimumab. Receptors were obtained from a human donor with non-small cell lung cancer that progressed on radiotherapy plus ipilimumab. Some clones in this sample may be carry-over from other donors' samples. Both conserved end residues are part of each CDR3. The D gene is left open where the match is weak. Size tells how often a clone was seen (once, few, many) or the class of an expanded clone, and some rows leave it out.

CDR3nt: TGTGCCAGCACCGGACAGGGTGGGTACACCGGGGAGCTGTTTTTT
CDR3aa: CASTGQGGYTGELFF
v_gene: TRBV9
j_gene: TRBJ2-2
abundance: NA
d_gene: TRBD1

CDR3nt: TGTGCCAGCAGCTTACGGAGAGGGATGGGAGATACGCAGTATTTT
CDR3aa: CASSLRRGMGDTQYF
v_gene: TRBV11-3
j_gene: TRBJ2-3
abundance: NA
d_gene: NA

CDR3nt: TGCGCCAGCAGCTTGGGCCCCTTACAGGGAGACTCTGGAAACACCATATATTTT
CDR3aa: CASSLGPLQGDSGNTIYF
v_gene: TRBV5-1
j_gene: TRBJ1-3
abundance: NA
d_gene: NA

CDR3nt: TGTGCTAGTGGTTTGGAGGTAGGGGCGACCCAGTACTTC
CDR3aa: CASGLEVGATQYF
v_gene: TRBV12-5
j_gene: TRBJ2-5
abundance: NA
d_gene: NA

CDR3nt: TGCGCCAGCAGCCAAGATCCCCGACATATAAACACTGAAGCTTTCTTT
CDR3aa: CASSQDPRHINTEAFF
v_gene: TRBV4-3
j_gene: TRBJ1-1
abundance: NA
d_gene: NA

CDR3nt: TGCGCCAGCAGCGGTACAGCGAAAGAGGGCACTGAAGCTTTCTTT
CDR3aa: CASSGTAKEGTEAFF
v_gene: TRBV5-1
j_gene: TRBJ1-1
abundance: NA
d_gene: NA

CDR3nt: TGTGCCAGCAGCTTTACTAGCGGGGGGGCTTTAGAGCAGTTCTTC
CDR3aa: CASSFTSGGALEQFF
v_gene: TRBV11-1
j_gene: TRBJ2-1
abundance: NA
d_gene: TRBD2

CDR3nt: TGTGCCACCAGCACGGACAGGGGCCGCAATGAGCAGTTCTTC
CDR3aa: CATSTDRGRNEQFF
v_gene: TRBV15
j_gene: TRBJ2-1
abundance: NA
d_gene: TRBD1

CDR3nt: TGTGCCAGTAGCGAGTATGTAAGACAGTCCTACGAGCAGTACTTC
CDR3aa: CASSEYVRQSYEQYF
v_gene: TRBV19
j_gene: TRBJ2-7
abundance: few
d_gene: NA

CDR3nt: TGTGCCAGCAGTTACGAAGGGGATCGCTACACCTTC
CDR3aa: CASSYEGDRYTF
v_gene: TRBV6-5
j_gene: TRBJ1-2
abundance: NA
d_gene: NA

CDR3nt: TGCGCCAGCAGCCCAGGGTCTGGGGCCAACGTCCTGACTTTC
CDR3aa: CASSPGSGANVLTF
v_gene: TRBV5-1
j_gene: TRBJ2-6
abundance: NA
d_gene: NA

CDR3nt: TGTGCCAGCAGTCTGCTAAATCAGCCCCAGCATTTT
CDR3aa: CASSLLNQPQHF
v_gene: TRBV27
j_gene: TRBJ1-5
abundance: NA
d_gene: NA

CDR3nt: TGTGCCAGCAGCAGCAATAGCGGGAGGGGCGGGGAGCTGTTTTTT
CDR3aa: CASSSNSGRGGELFF
v_gene: TRBV6-5
j_gene: TRBJ2-2
abundance: few
d_gene: TRBD2

CDR3nt: TGCGCCAGCAGCCAAGCTAACCATCAGGCCGCGAATGAAAAACTGTTTTTT
CDR3aa: CASSQANHQAANEKLFF
v_gene: TRBV4-3
j_gene: TRBJ1-4
abundance: NA
d_gene: NA

CDR3nt: TGCGCCAGCCGATCTAGCGGGGGGGCCTCTGGGGCCAACGTCCTGACTTTC
CDR3aa: CASRSSGGASGANVLTF
v_gene: TRBV10-1
j_gene: TRBJ2-6
abundance: once
d_gene: TRBD2

CDR3nt: TGTGCCAGCAGTTTCGGGGGGAGGTATGGCTACACCTTC
CDR3aa: CASSFGGRYGYTF
v_gene: TRBV27
j_gene: TRBJ1-2
abundance: NA
d_gene: NA

CDR3nt: TGTGCCAGCAGCTTCCAGGGGATCTATGGCTACACCTTC
CDR3aa: CASSFQGIYGYTF
v_gene: TRBV7-2
j_gene: TRBJ1-2
abundance: NA
d_gene: NA

CDR3nt: TGTGCCAGCAGCAAAGTAAACAGGGCCCCTGTTTGGGCTTTCTTT
CDR3aa: CASSKVNRAPVWAFF
v_gene: TRBV21-1
j_gene: TRBJ1-1
abundance: NA
d_gene: NA

CDR3nt: TGCGCCAGCAGCTTTCGGGACACAGATACGCAGTATTTT
CDR3aa: CASSFRDTDTQYF
v_gene: TRBV5-1
j_gene: TRBJ2-3
abundance: NA
d_gene: NA

CDR3nt: TGTGCCAGCAGCTCTAGGACTAGCGGGTCCGGGGAGCTGTTTTTT
CDR3aa: CASSSRTSGSGELFF
v_gene: TRBV7-9
j_gene: TRBJ2-2
abundance: NA
d_gene: TRBD2

CDR3nt: TGCGCCAGCACACTTTACAGTCGTAGCACTGAAGCTTTCTTT
CDR3aa: CASTLYSRSTEAFF
v_gene: TRBV5-1
j_gene: TRBJ1-1
abundance: NA
d_gene: NA

CDR3nt: TGTGCCAGCAGGGAGACAGCTAGCTCCTACGAGCAGTACTTC
CDR3aa: CASRETASSYEQYF
v_gene: TRBV2
j_gene: TRBJ2-7
abundance: NA
d_gene: NA

CDR3nt: TGCGCCAGCAGCCAAGGACAGGGGACTGGAAACACCATATATTTT
CDR3aa: CASSQGQGTGNTIYF
v_gene: TRBV4-1
j_gene: TRBJ1-3
abundance: few
d_gene: TRBD1

CDR3nt: TGTGCCAGCAGCAAAGCGGGGACAGGGAATGAAAAACTGTTTTTT
CDR3aa: CASSKAGTGNEKLFF
v_gene: TRBV21-1
j_gene: TRBJ1-4
abundance: NA
d_gene: NA

CDR3nt: TGTGCCAGCAGCGCTAGCGGGGTTGAGCAGTACTTC
CDR3aa: CASSASGVEQYF
v_gene: TRBV5-6
j_gene: TRBJ2-7
abundance: NA
d_gene: TRBD2

CDR3nt: TGTGCCAGCAGCTTAGCCAGGGTAAATCAGCCCCAGCATTTT
CDR3aa: CASSLARVNQPQHF
v_gene: TRBV7-8
j_gene: TRBJ1-5
abundance: NA
d_gene: NA

CDR3nt: TGTGCCAGTAGTATCCTTATATACAATGAGCAGTTCTTC
CDR3aa: CASSILIYNEQFF
v_gene: TRBV19
j_gene: TRBJ2-1
abundance: NA
d_gene: NA

CDR3nt: TGTGCCAGCACCCCGGTAGCGGGAGGTCTCTACGAGCAGTACTTC
CDR3aa: CASTPVAGGLYEQYF
v_gene: TRBV28
j_gene: TRBJ2-7
abundance: NA
d_gene: TRBD2

CDR3nt: TGTGCCAGCAGTTTATTTGGTGCACAGGGGTCCGGCGGGGAGCTGTTTTTT
CDR3aa: CASSLFGAQGSGGELFF
v_gene: TRBV28
j_gene: TRBJ2-2
abundance: NA
d_gene: TRBD1

CDR3nt: TGTGCCAGCTCAAAGGGACAGTCTTACGAGCAGTACTTC
CDR3aa: CASSKGQSYEQYF
v_gene: TRBV18
j_gene: TRBJ2-7
abundance: NA
d_gene: TRBD1

CDR3nt: TGTGCCAGCAGCCACGGGAGGGCCGGAAATGAGCAGTTCTTC
CDR3aa: CASSHGRAGNEQFF
v_gene: TRBV7-2
j_gene: TRBJ2-1
abundance: few
d_gene: TRBD2

CDR3nt: TGCGCCAGCAGCTTGGGGGGACAGGAGTCTCGGTATGGCTACACCTTC
CDR3aa: CASSLGGQESRYGYTF
v_gene: TRBV5-1
j_gene: TRBJ1-2
abundance: NA
d_gene: TRBD1

CDR3nt: TGTGCCAGCAGGAGGGACAGGAATAACAATGAGCAGTTCTTC
CDR3aa: CASRRDRNNNEQFF
v_gene: TRBV27
j_gene: TRBJ2-1
abundance: NA
d_gene: TRBD1

CDR3nt: TGTGCCACCAGCAGAGATGGGGCAGCATCCACAGATACGCAGTATTTT
CDR3aa: CATSRDGAASTDTQYF
v_gene: TRBV15
j_gene: TRBJ2-3
abundance: NA
d_gene: NA

CDR3nt: TGTGCCAGCAGCTTAGATTCGAGGAACACTGAAGCTTTCTTT
CDR3aa: CASSLDSRNTEAFF
v_gene: TRBV7-8
j_gene: TRBJ1-1
abundance: NA
d_gene: NA

CDR3nt: TGTGCCAGTAGTATAAGCCAGGGGCAAGATACGCAGTATTTT
CDR3aa: CASSISQGQDTQYF
v_gene: TRBV19
j_gene: TRBJ2-3
abundance: few
d_gene: NA

CDR3nt: TGCGCCAGCAGCGCCGGGACAGGGGGCTCCTACGAGCAGTACTTC
CDR3aa: CASSAGTGGSYEQYF
v_gene: TRBV5-1
j_gene: TRBJ2-7
abundance: NA
d_gene: TRBD1

CDR3nt: TGTGCTGCGGACTGGAACACAGATACGCAGTATTTT
CDR3aa: CAADWNTDTQYF
v_gene: TRBV12-5
j_gene: TRBJ2-3
abundance: NA
d_gene: NA

CDR3nt: TGTGCCAGCAGCTTAGGGGGCCCACGGGAGACCCAGTACTTC
CDR3aa: CASSLGGPRETQYF
v_gene: TRBV7-2
j_gene: TRBJ2-5
abundance: NA
d_gene: NA

CDR3nt: TGTGCCACCAGCAGAGATGGTAGGGACAGTTCTCCCTTCTATGGCTACACCTTC
CDR3aa: CATSRDGRDSSPFYGYTF
v_gene: TRBV15
j_gene: TRBJ1-2
abundance: NA
d_gene: TRBD1

CDR3nt: TGCGCCAGCAGCCCCCGACTAGCGGGAGATGGAGAGACCCAGTACTTC
CDR3aa: CASSPRLAGDGETQYF
v_gene: TRBV4-3
j_gene: TRBJ2-5
abundance: once
d_gene: TRBD2

CDR3nt: TGTGCCAGCAGAGGGACTAGCGGGATCTACGAGCAGTACTTC
CDR3aa: CASRGTSGIYEQYF
v_gene: TRBV6-7
j_gene: TRBJ2-7
abundance: NA
d_gene: TRBD2

CDR3nt: TGCGCCAGCAGCTTTTTGAGCCGCCGGACAGGGGGGAACACCGGGGAGCTGTTTTTT
CDR3aa: CASSFLSRRTGGNTGELFF
v_gene: TRBV5-1
j_gene: TRBJ2-2
abundance: NA
d_gene: TRBD1

CDR3nt: TGTGCCAGCAGACGCTCCGGGACAGGGGCCGAGCAGTACTTC
CDR3aa: CASRRSGTGAEQYF
v_gene: TRBV6-5
j_gene: TRBJ2-7
abundance: NA
d_gene: TRBD1

CDR3nt: TGTGCCAGCTCCCAGGTCGCAGATACGCAGTATTTT
CDR3aa: CASSQVADTQYF
v_gene: TRBV18
j_gene: TRBJ2-3
abundance: NA
d_gene: NA

CDR3nt: TGTGCCAGCAGCCTCCGACTTAACACCGGGGAGCTGTTTTTT
CDR3aa: CASSLRLNTGELFF
v_gene: TRBV7-6
j_gene: TRBJ2-2
abundance: NA
d_gene: NA

CDR3nt: TGTGCCAGCAGCTCCCTGGACAGTTCCTACAATGAGCAGTTCTTC
CDR3aa: CASSSLDSSYNEQFF
v_gene: TRBV7-8
j_gene: TRBJ2-1
abundance: once
d_gene: NA

CDR3nt: TGCAGCGTTGGAATTTCAGGGGGCGAGAGCGGGGAGCTGTTTTTT
CDR3aa: CSVGISGGESGELFF
v_gene: TRBV29-1
j_gene: TRBJ2-2
abundance: NA
d_gene: TRBD1

CDR3nt: TGTGCCAGCAAATTCCGGGGGTCGAACACTGAAGCTTTCTTT
CDR3aa: CASKFRGSNTEAFF
v_gene: TRBV5-6
j_gene: TRBJ1-1
abundance: NA
d_gene: NA

CDR3nt: TGTGCCAGCAGTCAGGGGGGCAATCAGCCCCAGCATTTT
CDR3aa: CASSQGGNQPQHF
v_gene: TRBV25-1
j_gene: TRBJ1-5
abundance: once
d_gene: TRBD1

CDR3nt: TGTGCCAGCACCCTAGCGGGGTCTTACAATGAGCAGTTCTTC
CDR3aa: CASTLAGSYNEQFF
v_gene: TRBV6-5
j_gene: TRBJ2-1
abundance: once
d_gene: TRBD2

CDR3nt: TGTGCCAGCAGCATCGGACTTCTAGGCTATGAGCAGTTCTTC
CDR3aa: CASSIGLLGYEQFF
v_gene: TRBV7-3
j_gene: TRBJ2-1
abundance: once
d_gene: NA

CDR3nt: TGTGCCAGCAGCCAGATAGCGGGAGGGAACACCGGGGAGCTGTTTTTT
CDR3aa: CASSQIAGGNTGELFF
v_gene: TRBV14
j_gene: TRBJ2-2
abundance: NA
d_gene: TRBD2

CDR3nt: TGTGCCTGGAGTGTTTCGGGGATACGGGGCTACACCTTC
CDR3aa: CAWSVSGIRGYTF
v_gene: TRBV30
j_gene: TRBJ1-2
abundance: NA
d_gene: NA